This entry lists 20 T cell receptor beta chains sequenced from one sample in a study of T-cell memory formation after mild COVID-19. TCRdb independently ran MiXCR on the 5' RACE reads; one entry per CDR3 protein. The sample comprises 350,000 to 500,000 distinct CDR3 sequences, about 22% of which are singletons, and around 13% rests with the top ten. What was sequenced was PBMCs or a T cell subset sorted from them (not recorded which). These receptors originate from an adult woman who had mild COVID-19 (a few samples of this study predate the infection). Cell type and time point are not known.

J is TRBJ2-1 and V is TRBV19, with no clear D. Trimming stripped 7 bases from V and 3 bases from J, with 16 bases between. Germline V gene lookup returns CDR1 LNHDA and CDR2 SQIVND (reference sequence). CDR3 length: 15 residues. The CDR3 reads CASNQASNSYNEQFF. The CDR3 DNA follows: TGTGCCAGTAATCAGGCCAGCAACAGCTACAATGAGCAGTTCTTC.

The J gene is TRBJ1-1, the V gene TRBV6-5, with D tentatively TRBD1 (5 bases). Per the germline V gene, CDR1 is MNHEY and CDR2 is SVGAGI. The CDR3 spans 13 residues. The V end was cut by 7 bases, the J end by 5 bases, with 14 bases between. Here the CDR3 reads CASNIPGGTEAFF. The CDR3 region has the DNA TGTGCCAGCAACATTCCGGGGGGTACTGAAGCTTTCTTT.

The chain is built from TRBV7-3 and TRBJ2-3, with D perhaps matching TRBD1 or TRBD2 (5 bases each). From germline, CDR1 is SGHTA and CDR2 FQGTGA. With 5 bases removed from V and 12 bases from J, the gap between germline ends came to 18 bases. This CDR3 has 13 residues. In nucleotides, the CDR3 is TGTGCCAGCAGCCCCGGGGATATGGACATTCAGTATTTT. Its protein is CASSPGDMDIQYF.

This chain uses TRBV5-1 with TRBJ2-7; D perhaps matches TRBD2 (5 bases). The CDR3 consists of 16 residues. Germline values: CDR1 SGHRS, CDR2 YFSETQ. The V end lost 4 bases, the J end lost 2 bases, and 19 bases lay between the germline ends. The CDR3 loop is CASSPSPGLGTYEQYF. In DNA form, the CDR3 reads TGCGCCAGCAGCCCTAGCCCAGGCCTCGGGACCTACGAGCAGTACTTC.

This chain joins TRBV6-2 or TRBV6-3 and TRBJ2-2, with a possible D match to TRBD2 (5 bases). The germline gives CDR1 MNHEY, CDR2 SVGEGT. The CDR3 spans 14 residues. Trimming removed 2 bases at V and 4 bases at J, with 8 bases between. CDR3 loop: CASSYRDGTGELFF. The CDR3 DNA sequence: TGTGCCAGCAGTTACCGGGATGGCACCGGGGAGCTGTTTTTT.

This clonotype was counted at least ten times. V and J are TRBV7-9 and TRBJ2-1; D gene ambiguous. This CDR3 is built from 11 residues. Germline V gives CDR1 SEHNR, CDR2 FQNEAQ (reference sequence). The V and J ends lost 5 bases and 7 bases respectively, with 6 bases between them. CDR3 loop: CASSPQNEQFF. CDR3 nucleotides: TGTGCCAGCAGCCCCCAGAATGAGCAGTTCTTC.

The J gene is TRBJ2-7, the V gene TRBV28; 7 positions agree with TRBD1. The CDR3 has 16 amino acids. CDR1 MDHEN and CDR2 SYDVKM come from the germline V gene. V dropped 2 bases and J dropped 5; count of bases not matched to a gene: 12. CDR3 sequence (DNA): TGTGCCAGCAGTTTAAGGTCGGGTGACAGGGCCCACGAGCAGTACTTC. This codes for CASSLRSGDRAHEQYF.

The V gene is TRBV4-3, the J gene TRBJ2-1; 8 nucleotides match TRBD1. V trimming: 8 bases; J trimming: 12 bases; junction bases outside the gene matches: 6. Germline V lookup: CDR1 LGHNA, CDR2 YSLEER. CDR3 length equals 11 residues. In DNA, the CDR3 is TGCGCCAGCCAGGGGGCGAGCGGGCAGTTCTTC. It encodes CASQGASGQFF.

The chain links TRBV12-3 or TRBV12-4 to TRBJ1-1, with D hard to call. The length of the CDR3 is 14 residues. The V gene lost 6 bases and the J gene lost 5 bases, with 16 bases spanning the gap. CDR3 nucleotides: TGTGCCAGCAGCCTACCTGCTGGGAGGACTGAAGCTTTCTTT. Its translation is CASSLPAGRTEAFF.

This clonotype came up a few times. The chain employs TRBV12-3 or TRBV12-4 and TRBJ1-2; D gene ambiguous. The CDR3 loop spans 14 amino acids. Trimming shortened V by 5 bases and J by 4 bases, and 14 bases separated the two germline ends. Here the CDR3 DNA reads TGTGCCAGCAGTCCCCGACTGGGTGGCTATGGCTACACCTTC. Residues: CASSPRLGGYGYTF.

The chain is built from TRBV7-8 and TRBJ2-7; no clear D. CDR1 and CDR2 (germline): SGHVS, FQNEAQ. The CDR3 is made up of 15 amino acids. V was pared by 4 bases and J by 2 bases, with 15 bases between. The CDR3 DNA follows: TGTGCCAGCAGCTCATCCGACACGGCCCCCTACGAGCAGTACTTC. This translates into CASSSSDTAPYEQYF.

This clonotype has just a few counts. The CDR3 nucleotides are TGTGCCAGCAGCCACCGGGAGGTCGCCGGGGAGCTGTTTTTT. As protein: CASSHREVAGELFF. The V and J genes are TRBV7-8 and TRBJ2-2, with 7 bases matching TRBD2. Germline CDR1 SGHVS, CDR2 FQNEAQ. J gave up 6 bases and V 5 bases, and 6 bases lay outside the gene matches. CDR3 length: 14 amino acids.

This clonotype was seen a handful of times. The chain carries TRBV11-3 and TRBJ2-7; possible D gene TRBD1, 6 bases. Looked up from germline, CDR1 is SGHNT and CDR2 is YENEEA. CDR3 length: 13 amino acids. V was pared by 3 bases and J by 6 bases, with 12 bases between. The CDR3 region has the DNA TGTGCCAGCAGCTTCCTACAGGGCGGCGAGCAGTACTTC. It is translated as CASSFLQGGEQYF.

A word on this clonotype: Relative to the germline gene, one junction end is altered; a read error may explain this. The rearrangement joins TRBV7-7 to TRBJ2-5; 10 positions agree with TRBD2. This CDR3 comprises 15 residues. Germline assignment: CDR1 SSHAT and CDR2 FNYEAQ (reference sequence). The CDR3 bases are TGTGCTAGCAGCTTATTGCTAGCGGGAGCAGAGACCCAGTACTTC. Protein sequence: CASSLLLAGAETQYF. Drawing the rest from reference TRBV7-7 and TRBJ2-5, the complete variable domain is GAGVSQSPRYKVTKRGQDVTLRCDPISSHATLYWYQQALGQGPEFLTYFNYEAQPDKSGLPSDRFSAERPEGSISTLTIQRTEQRDSAMYRCASSLLLAGAETQYFGPGTRLLVL.

This clonotype appeared a few times. V is TRBV7-8 and J is TRBJ2-1; D gene ambiguous. Germline CDR1 and CDR2: SGHVS and FQNEAQ. The ends were cut back, 4 bases at V and 0 bases at J, with 10 bases in the middle. The CDR3 extends over 15 amino acids. CDR3 sequence: CASSSTRNSYNEQFF. CDR3 sequence (DNA): TGTGCCAGCAGCTCAACCCGGAACTCCTACAATGAGCAGTTCTTC.

V and J are TRBV29-1 and TRBJ2-1, with D perhaps TRBD2 (5 bases). The CDR3 totals 11 residues. Germline CDR1 SQVTM, CDR2 ANQGSEA. Trimming took off 6 bases at V and 7 bases at J, with 10 bases between the two ends. For the CDR3, the DNA is TGCAGCGTGGCGGAGGATAATGAGCAGTTCTTC. This codes for CSVAEDNEQFF.

The chain joins TRBV4-2 to TRBJ1-1; D unclear. Trimming stripped 1 base from V and 7 bases from J, with 16 bases between. CDR3 length: 15 residues. Germline values: CDR1 LGHNA, CDR2 YNFKEQ. CDR3 in amino acids: CASSQAVLTAHEAFF. As DNA, the CDR3 is TGTGCCAGCAGCCAAGCCGTTCTAACGGCCCATGAAGCTTTCTTT.

This chain links TRBV20-1 with TRBJ2-7; 7 nucleotides agree with TRBD2. V trimming: 3 bases; J trimming: 9 bases; junction bases outside the gene matches: 14. Germline CDR1 reads DFQATT; CDR2 reads SNEGSKA (reference sequence). The CDR3 is 14 amino acids. CDR3 residues: CSARRSPSGEVQYF. CDR3 bases: TGCAGTGCTAGGCGATCTCCTAGCGGAGAGGTGCAGTACTTC.

This chain connects TRBV30 to TRBJ2-2; TRBD2 matches at 7 bases. Germline lookup yields CDR1 GTSNPN and CDR2 SVGIG (reference sequence). This CDR3 contains 16 residues. J lost 3 bases, V lost 4 bases, and 11 bases had no gene match. This chain's CDR3 is CAWNQAPGLYTGELFF. The DNA for the CDR3 is TGTGCCTGGAATCAGGCCCCGGGACTATACACCGGGGAGCTGTTTTTT.

The chain uses TRBV5-1 and TRBJ1-6, with 9 nucleotides matching TRBD1. J gave up 10 bases and V 5 bases, and 7 bases lay outside the gene matches. Germline loops: CDR1 SGHRS, CDR2 YFSETQ. This CDR3 region has 14 residues. In nucleotides, the CDR3 is TGCGCCAGCAGGCCAACAGGGGGCGAGTCACCCCTCCACTTT. This sequence encodes CASRPTGGESPLHF.